This T cell receptor (beta chain) came from a study of blood T cell repertoires in COVID-19 (TCRdb year 2020). Looking at the study overall: Collaborator samples came from the United States, Italy and Spain and covered acute and convalescent phases of COVID-19. The prospective study material was composed of cDNA or gDNA derived from T cells, B-cell-depleted T cells, or PBMCs. The dataset comprised deeply sampled blood TCRbeta repertoires from subjects exposed to, actively infected with, or recovered from COVID-19. The repertoires were made available in a free public database intended to serve as a resource for research on the immune response to SARS-CoV-2. Samples were obtained from the ongoing ImmuneRACE study (first 160 participants) and from 1,000 to 1,500 subjects provided by 6 global collaborators. Sample metadata almost always included a de-identified subject ID, COVID-19 status, age in years and sex. HLA class I and class II types, where available, came from metadata supplied by the sample provider rather than from assay-based typing. Paper-wide results and their limitations: The quantity of clinical and demographic metadata differed by source and by participant and was supplied without curation.

Details on this clone: Its antigen is not yet known. No qualities accompany the bases; no much larger clone lies one base away.

Enrolling through a virtual design, the prospective study's participants ranged in age from roughly 18 to 100 years and lived across 24 United States geographic areas. Cohort assignment in the prospective study relied on participant-reported clinical history from a screening survey and a study questionnaire. Recovered participants in ImmuneRACE Cohort 3 were defined by two consecutive negative NP/OP PCR tests, clearance by a healthcare professional, or resolution of symptoms. Each participant in the prospective study had whole blood, serum and a nasopharyngeal or oropharyngeal swab collected by mobile phlebotomists. Additional blood draws and questionnaires over an approximately two-month period could optionally be provided by prospective study participants. Blood samples from the prospective study were shipped frozen or at room temperature prior to DNA extraction. Unmatched junction bases come to 6, with V trimmed by 4 bases and J by 1 base. CDR1 MNHNS and CDR2 SASEGT were looked up in the germline V gene. The CDR3 starts with the cysteine, ends with the phenylalanine, and has 16 residues. Only CDR3 DNA remains: 48 bases, in frame from the first base.

TCRbeta CDR3 regions were amplified from genomic DNA by means of the immunoSEQ Assay, a bias-controlled multiplex PCR. The original pipeline was this. The number of nucleated cells in each sample was estimated by amplification of reference gene primers within the assay. To quantify the absolute abundance of each unique TCRbeta CDR3 rearrangement, sequence reads were collapsed and filtered. Productive Simpson clonality was computed per sample as the square root of Simpson's diversity index over productive rearrangements. Imported from immuneACCESS, the table was reduced by TCRdb to in-frame sequences with V and J called. These copies leave out some clones; in studies compared against another copy, an unresolved V gene accounts for under half, and the cause of the remainder is not known. Clone size and the V and J calls come from that table; the DNA yielded D and trimming. Across this sample there are hundreds of thousands of clones, with approximately 86% seen only once. The ten largest clonotypes hold under 9.5% of the sample.

This clonotype was sampled from an older woman who had recovered from COVID-19. The material sequenced was PBMCs or T cells enriched from blood (not recorded which). The sequence links TRBV6-1 to TRBJ2-2; a stretch of 7 junction bases matches TRBD1. The DNA sequence is TGTGCCAGCAGTGCTCGGGCAGGGGGGAACACCGGGGAGCTGTTTTTT. Its translation is CASSARAGGNTGELFF.